The 12 T cell receptor beta chains below were found in one sample sequenced in a study of early T cells in non-severe SARS-CoV-2 infection. TCRdb re-called the 5' RACE reads with MiXCR, one entry per CDR3 protein. The table lists approximately 50,000 distinct CDR3 sequences, about a tenth of them singletons, with approximately 15% in the top ten. Input material: whole blood. Receptors were obtained from an adult who was a healthcare worker with PCR-confirmed SARS-CoV-2 infection or an uninfected control (not recorded which).

The rearrangement uses TRBV19 and TRBJ2-1; tentative D call: TRBD2 (5 bases). V lost 5 bases and J lost 1, with 18 bases in between. The CDR3 contains 17 residues. Germline CDR1 and CDR2: LNHDA and SQIVND (reference sequence). The CDR3 protein is CASSPSSLVNSYNEQFF. For the CDR3, the DNA is TGTGCCAGTAGTCCCTCCTCACTAGTAAATTCCTACAATGAGCAGTTCTTC.

In its sample, this clonotype was seen many times. The chain uses TRBV19 and TRBJ2-7; the match to TRBD2 covers 9 bases. V lost 5 bases to trimming and J lost 2 bases; unmatched junction nucleotides: 13. This CDR3 comprises 17 residues. Germline values: CDR1 LNHDA, CDR2 SQIVND (reference sequence). The chain's CDR3 is CASSLSTSGVNPYEQYF. The CDR3, as DNA: TGTGCCAGTAGTCTATCGACTAGCGGAGTCAACCCCTACGAGCAGTACTTC.

This clonotype was seen a few times. The J gene is TRBJ2-1, the V gene TRBV6-6; D is uncertain. Trimming removed 0 bases at V and 6 bases at J, with 9 bases between. The germline CDR1 and CDR2 sequences are MNHNY and SVGAGI (reference sequence). The CDR3 contains 14 residues. Written as DNA, the CDR3 is TGTGCCAGCAGTTACTCGCGTCAGGCCAATGAGCAGTTCTTC. Translating gives CASSYSRQANEQFF.

The gene calls are TRBV29-1 and TRBJ1-3; D remains ambiguous. CDR1 is SQVTM, CDR2 ANQGSEA, per germline. V dropped 4 bases and J dropped 0 bases, with 7 bases sitting between them. There are 13 residues in the CDR3. The CDR3 here is CSVAQSSGNTIYF. DNA for the CDR3: TGCAGCGTTGCACAGAGCTCTGGAAACACCATATATTTT.

This clonotype was observed at least ten times. V usage is TRBV20-1 and J usage is TRBJ2-1; 13 nucleotides align to TRBD2. J lost 8 bases, V lost 6 bases, and 7 bases had no gene match. CDR1 DFQATT and CDR2 SNEGSKA come from the germline V gene (reference sequence). The CDR3 runs 14 residues. The CDR3: CSALRLAGGDEQFF. The CDR3 bases are TGCAGTGCCTTAAGACTAGCGGGAGGCGATGAGCAGTTCTTC.

V gene TRBV12-3 or TRBV12-4 combines with J gene TRBJ2-7; 9 nucleotides match TRBD1. J lost 2 bases, V lost 6 bases, and 5 bases had no gene match. The CDR3 extends over 14 amino acids. Here the CDR3 DNA reads TGTGCCAGCAGGTGGGGACAGGGTCCCTACGAGCAGTACTTC. Translation gives CASRWGQGPYEQYF.

Many counts were recorded for this clonotype. The chain recombines TRBV18 with TRBJ1-2; 12 bases are shared with TRBD1. CDR1 is KGHSH, CDR2 LQKENI, per germline. This CDR3 region has 16 residues. Trimming took 3 bases from V and 2 from J; bases not matched to a gene: 4. The CDR3 loop is CASSPPGQGANYGYTF. The CDR3 coding sequence is TGTGCCAGCTCACCCCCGGGACAGGGGGCGAACTATGGCTACACCTTC. Full variable domain (rest looked up from reference TRBV18 and TRBJ1-2): NAGVMQNPRHLVRRRGQEARLRCSPMKGHSHVYWYRQLPEEGLKFMVYLQKENIIDESGMPKERFSAEFPKEGPSILRIQQVVRGDSAAYFCASSPPGQGANYGYTFGSGTRLTVV.

This clonotype showed up many times. The V gene is TRBV3-1, the J gene TRBJ2-1, with TRBD2 identical over 8 bases. This CDR3 is 15 amino acids long. From germline, CDR1 is LGHDT and CDR2 YNNKEL (reference sequence). V shed 3 bases, J shed 3 bases, and the junction held 4 bases outside the gene matches. The CDR3: CASSQIGTSYNEQFF. In DNA, the CDR3 is TGTGCCAGCAGCCAGATTGGGACTAGCTACAATGAGCAGTTCTTC.

In its sample, this clonotype was seen once. The chain combines TRBV7-9 with TRBJ1-1; possible D gene TRBD1, 6 bases. Trimming took off 1 base at V and 1 base at J, with 10 bases between the two ends. This CDR3 is built from 15 residues. Germline V gene data show CDR1 as SEHNR and CDR2 as FQNEAQ (reference sequence). CDR3 coding DNA: TGTGCCAGCAGCTTAGGCGGACAGAAGAACACTGAAGCTTTCTTT. This gives the protein CASSLGGQKNTEAFF. The complete variable domain, with remaining parts taken from reference TRBV7-9 and TRBJ1-1, reads DTGVSQNPRHKITKRGQNVTFRCDPISEHNRLYWYRQTLGQGPEFLTYFQNEAQLEKSRLLSDRFSAERPKGSFSTLEIQRTEQGDSAMYLCASSLGGQKNTEAFFGQGTRLTVV.

This clonotype was picked up one time. In nucleotides, the CDR3 is TGTGCCAGCAGCCACTCGAGGGGGCTAGACTACGAGCAGTACTTC. It yields the protein CASSHSRGLDYEQYF. V gene TRBV14 combines with J gene TRBJ2-7; 7 bases align to TRBD1. The germline CDR1 and CDR2 sequences are SGHDN and FVKESK. This CDR3 comprises 15 residues. The J segment lost 3 bases and the V segment lost 3 bases, leaving 8 bases of the junction unmatched.

This clonotype occurred many times. The chain couples TRBV5-1 to TRBJ2-7; D is possibly TRBD1 or TRBD2 (6 bases each). V lost 0 bases, J lost 0 bases, and 13 bases lay in between. Per the germline V gene, CDR1 is SGHRS and CDR2 is YFSETQ. The CDR3 loop spans 16 amino acids. The CDR3 region has the DNA TGCGCCAGCAGCTTGGAGGAGGGGGTAGCCTCCTACGAGCAGTACTTC. Amino acids: CASSLEEGVASYEQYF.

Notes on this clonotype: This sequence may be a read error, since a much larger clone differs from it by one base. The J gene is TRBJ1-5, the V gene TRBV6-2 or TRBV6-3; TRBD1 aligns across 7 bases. CDR1 is MNHEY, CDR2 SVGEGT, per germline. This CDR3 has 13 residues. J lost 5 bases, V lost 6 bases, and 4 bases had no gene match. Here the CDR3 reads CASRTGHDQPQHF. CDR3 nucleotide sequence: TGTGCCAGCAGGACAGGGCACGATCAGCCCCAGCATTTT.